This T cell receptor beta chain was identified during a study of blood T cell repertoires in COVID-19 (dated by TCRdb to the early 2020s). For the study in its entirety: Collaborator samples came from the United States, Italy and Spain and covered acute and convalescent phases of COVID-19. Deeply sampled blood TCRbeta repertoires from subjects exposed to, actively infected with, or recovered from COVID-19 were included in the dataset. Where HLA class I and class II types were available, the types were taken from metadata supplied by the sample provider, not from assay-based typing. Samples were obtained from the ongoing ImmuneRACE study (first 160 participants) and from over a thousand subjects provided by 6 global collaborators. The repertoires were made available in a free public database intended to serve as a resource for research on the immune response to SARS-CoV-2. A de-identified subject ID, COVID-19 status, age in years and sex were almost always included in the sample metadata. The material from the prospective study consisted of cDNA or gDNA derived from T cells, B-cell-depleted T cells, or PBMCs.

The germline V gene (reference sequence) gives CDR1 as SEHNR and CDR2 as FQNEAQ. Trimming takes 5 bases off V and 4 bases off J; junction bases not matched to a gene: 8. Its CDR3 holds 14 amino acids, cysteine through phenylalanine. The entry retains the CDR3 DNA only, 42 bases that are in frame from base 1. Collaborating institutions collected whole blood in K2EDTA tubes following their own protocols. For TCRbeta analysis, collaborators shipped samples in one of three forms: frozen whole blood, isolated PBMCs, or DNA extracted from either of those sample types. Study-wide findings and limitations: The amount of clinical and demographic metadata varied by source and participant and was provided uncurated.

About this clone: Which antigen it targets is not known. No base-level quality is on record; no much larger clone is a single base apart.

TCRbeta CDR3 regions were amplified from genomic DNA using the immunoSEQ Assay, a bias-controlled multiplex PCR. The authors' pipeline ran thus. The number of nucleated cells in each sample was estimated by amplification of reference gene primers within the assay. To quantify the absolute abundance of each unique TCRbeta CDR3 rearrangement, sequence reads were collapsed and filtered. Productive Simpson clonality was computed per sample as the square root of Simpson's diversity index over productive rearrangements. TCRdb retrieved this table from immuneACCESS and kept in-frame rearrangements only. Not all clones are present; in checked studies, unresolved V genes account for under half, and no reason is known for the remainder. The V and J calls and the clone size are those of that table, but D and trimming were determined from the DNA. Recorded for this sample are approximately 290,000 clones; around 89% of them occurred a single time. The ten biggest clones cover roughly 0.8% of the sample.

The sequence came from a man aged 25 to 40 with acute or convalescent COVID-19. The sample consisted of peripheral blood. The rearrangement combines TRBV7-9 with TRBJ2-7; TRBD1 matches 7 bases in the middle. In nucleotides, the sequence is TGTGCCAGCAGCCCTCGGGGACAGTTATACGAGCAGTACTTC. This encodes CASSPRGQLYEQYF.